The rows below give T cell receptor beta chains drawn from one sample of a study of memory CD8 T cells in hepatitis C reinfection. Some clones are missing from TCRdb's copy, which holds only in-frame ones; the method was immunoSEQ multiplex PCR. The repertoire holds over 35,000 clones, with roughly 90% as singletons. The material sequenced was naive CD8+ T cells sorted from blood. The receptors originated from a man in his late teens or twenties with hepatitis C virus infection. CDR3s include the opening cysteine and the closing phenylalanine or tryptophan. D genes are given only for firm matches. Size values are once, few and many counts, or a class for expanded clones, and some rows have none.

size	D	V	J	DNA	CDR3
few	.	TRBV4-1	TRBJ1-2	TGCGCCAGCAGTCAAGTCAGGAACTATGGCTACACCTTC	CASSQVRNYGYTF
.	TRBD2	TRBV5-4	TRBJ2-3	TGTGCCAGCAGCGTGTCACTAGCGGGGGGCGACACAGATACGCAGTATTTT	CASSVSLAGGDTDTQYF
.	.	TRBV30	TRBJ1-1	TGTGCCTGGAGTCGCTCGGGGAACACTGAAGCTTTCTTT	CAWSRSGNTEAFF
.	TRBD2	TRBV2	TRBJ2-7	TGTGCCAGCACGGGAGGGGCTAGAGGATCCTACGAGCAGTACTTC	CASTGGARGSYEQYF
.	TRBD2	TRBV29-1	TRBJ2-5	TGCAGCGTTGGGGGACTAGCGGGGGGTACCCTAGGTGAGACCCAGTACTTC	CSVGGLAGGTLGETQYF
.	.	TRBV2	TRBJ1-1	TGTGCCAGCAGCCCGGGAGGGGTCGGAGCTTTCTTT	CASSPGGVGAFF
.	.	TRBV27	TRBJ2-5	TGTGCCAGCAGTTTAATGGCGGGATCATCCGGAGAGACCCAGTACTTC	CASSLMAGSSGETQYF
.	.	TRBV30	TRBJ1-2	TGTGCCTGGAGCCCCGGACACGCCGGCTACACCTTC	CAWSPGHAGYTF
.	.	TRBV30	TRBJ2-2	TGTGCCTGGAGCGGGGTTGAGGGCGGGGAGCTGTTTTTT	CAWSGVEGGELFF
.	TRBD1	TRBV28	TRBJ2-1	TGTGCCAGCAGTTTAAGTCAGGGGGCGGAGTACAATGAGCAGTTCTTC	CASSLSQGAEYNEQFF
.	TRBD1	TRBV5-4	TRBJ2-2	TGTGCCAGCAGCCCCGAGGGGGCAGGGGCCGGGGAGCTGTTTTTT	CASSPEGAGAGELFF
.	TRBD1	TRBV19	TRBJ2-1	TGTGCCAGTAGCCCCGGAGGGGACAGGGTATTAAATGAGCAGTTCTTC	CASSPGGDRVLNEQFF
.	TRBD2	TRBV6-1	TRBJ2-3	TGTGCCAGCCGGCCTCGACTAGCCCCCTCAGATACGCAGTATTTT	CASRPRLAPSDTQYF
.	TRBD2	TRBV27	TRBJ2-1	TGTGCCAGCAGTTTAAGCGGGATCTACAATGAGCAGTTCTTC	CASSLSGIYNEQFF
once	.	TRBV19	TRBJ2-3	TGTGCCAGTAGTATATGGGCAGAGATGACAGATACGCAGTATTTT	CASSIWAEMTDTQYF
.	TRBD1	TRBV5-1	TRBJ1-1	TGCGCCAGCAGTTTGACAGGGATGAACACTGAAGCTTTCTTT	CASSLTGMNTEAFF
.	.	TRBV5-5	TRBJ1-1	TGTGCCAGCAGCTTGGGGGACATAGCTCTGATGAACACTGAAGCTTTCTTT	CASSLGDIALMNTEAFF
.	TRBD1	TRBV27	TRBJ1-1	TGTGCCAGCAGTTCGGTTGGGACAGGGGTACCTGAAGCTTTCTTT	CASSSVGTGVPEAFF
.	.	TRBV30	TRBJ1-5	TGTGCCTGGAGTGGATCTAGCGGATATAGCAATCAGCCCCAGCATTTT	CAWSGSSGYSNQPQHF
.	TRBD2	TRBV29-1	TRBJ2-1	TGCAGCGTTGTACGAGCGGGAGAGGACAATGAGCAGTTCTTC	CSVVRAGEDNEQFF
.	.	TRBV6-6	TRBJ2-4	TGTGCCAGCAGTTACAGCCTAGCCAAAAACATTCAGTACTTC	CASSYSLAKNIQYF
.	.	TRBV7-9	TRBJ2-7	TGTGCCAGCAGCTTAGGGACTCCGACCCCAATACGCGAGCAGTACTTC	CASSLGTPTPIREQYF
.	TRBD2	TRBV27	TRBJ2-2	TGTGCCAGCAGTTATGGGGGGGCCGGGGAGCTGTTTTTT	CASSYGGAGELFF
once	TRBD1	TRBV7-9	TRBJ1-2	TGTGCCAGCAGCTCGACCGGGACAGGGGTCTATGGCTACACCTTC	CASSSTGTGVYGYTF
.	TRBD2	TRBV28	TRBJ2-1	TGTGCCAGCAGGCCCACTAGCGGAGACTACAATGAGCAGTTCTTC	CASRPTSGDYNEQFF
.	.	TRBV5-1	TRBJ2-5	TGCGCCAGCAGCACGGGGGAAGGCGGGGAGACCCAGTACTTC	CASSTGEGGETQYF
few	TRBD1	TRBV6-6	TRBJ1-4	TGTGCCAGCACGGGACAGGGGGAAGAAAAACTGTTTTTT	CASTGQGEEKLFF
.	.	TRBV9	TRBJ2-3	TGTGCCAGCAGCGTAGCTGGGCGGGACGGCGATACGCAGTATTTT	CASSVAGRDGDTQYF
.	TRBD1	TRBV5-5	TRBJ1-1	TGTGCCAGCAGCCCCCCGGACAGGGGTCTTGGCGCTGAAGCTTTCTTT	CASSPPDRGLGAEAFF
.	.	TRBV9	TRBJ2-5	TGTGCCAGCAGCCCCGGGACACTTACTCAAGAGACCCAGTACTTC	CASSPGTLTQETQYF
.	TRBD2	TRBV5-1	TRBJ2-7	TGCGCCAGCAGCTTGGCCGGGACTAGCGGGGCAAGCCCCGAGCAGTACTTC	CASSLAGTSGASPEQYF
.	.	TRBV7-9	TRBJ2-1	TGTGCCAGCAGCTTCGGGGTCCCTAATGAGCAGTTCTTC	CASSFGVPNEQFF
.	TRBD1	TRBV2	TRBJ2-7	TGTGCCAGCAGAGAACAGGGGCGACCCTACGAGCAGTACTTC	CASREQGRPYEQYF
.	TRBD2	TRBV7-8	TRBJ2-4	TGTGCCAGCAGCTTCGGCGGGGGTCCCGGAGAAGGAGACATTCAGTACTTC	CASSFGGGPGEGDIQYF
few	.	TRBV7-9	TRBJ2-2	TGTGCCAGCAGCGGCGGGACGACGAACACCGGGGAGCTGTTTTTT	CASSGGTTNTGELFF
once	.	TRBV6-6	TRBJ2-5	TGTGCCAGCAGTTACCAGGGCCGGTACTTC	CASSYQGRYF
.	TRBD2	TRBV5-4	TRBJ2-1	TGTGCCAGCAGCTATGGACTAGCGGGAGGCGTCAATGAGCAGTTCTTC	CASSYGLAGGVNEQFF
few	TRBD1	TRBV6-5	TRBJ1-2	TGTGCCAGCAGCCCTACAGGGGCGGACGGCTACACCTTC	CASSPTGADGYTF